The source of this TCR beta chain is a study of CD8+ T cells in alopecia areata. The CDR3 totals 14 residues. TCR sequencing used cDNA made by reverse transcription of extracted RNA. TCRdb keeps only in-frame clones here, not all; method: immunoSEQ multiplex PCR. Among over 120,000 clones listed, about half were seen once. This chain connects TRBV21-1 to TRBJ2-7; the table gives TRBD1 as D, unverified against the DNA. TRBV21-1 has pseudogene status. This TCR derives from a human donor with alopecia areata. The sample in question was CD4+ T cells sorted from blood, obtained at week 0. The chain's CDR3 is CASSKVGQGYEQYF. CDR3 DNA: TGTGCCAGCAGCAAGGTGGGACAGGGCTACGAGCAGTACTTC.